The 19 T cell receptor beta chains in this list originate from one sample, sequenced in a study of T cell responses to AZD1222 COVID-19 vaccine. Generated by immunoSEQ multiplex PCR, the TCRdb table keeps only in-frame clones and is missing some. Here the sample spans about 150,000 clones, approximately 83% being singletons. The material was peripheral blood, obtained on day 0 of AZD1222 vaccination. These receptors originate from an adult in good health.

V usage is TRBV6-1 and J usage is TRBJ2-7, with a possible D match to TRBD1 (5 bases). The CDR3 contains 13 residues. CDR1 MNHNS and CDR2 SASEGT come from the germline V gene. V shed 2 bases and J shed 4 bases, with 9 bases lying between them. CDR3 loop: CASSETGLYEQYF. CDR3 in DNA: TGTGCCAGCAGTGAAACAGGCTTGTACGAGCAGTACTTC.

Only a few counts were recorded for this clone. The V gene is TRBV11-2, the J gene TRBJ2-1, with D uncertain. This CDR3 has 13 residues. Germline CDR1 and CDR2: SGHAT and FQNNGV. The ends were cut back, 1 base at V and 7 bases at J, with 8 bases in the middle. CDR3 amino acids: CASSLVDRNEQFF. CDR3 DNA sequence: TGTGCCAGCAGCTTAGTCGATAGGAATGAGCAGTTCTTC.

The J gene is TRBJ1-2, the V gene TRBV7-2; unclear D gene. CDR1 and CDR2 (germline): SGHTA, FQGNSA. This CDR3 spans 14 amino acids. CDR3 region: CATNYRPGGGGYTF. The CDR3 coding sequence is TGTGCTACGAATTACAGACCAGGCGGCGGAGGCTACACCTTC.

The chain employs TRBV12-3 or TRBV12-4 and TRBJ2-2; D is uncertain. CDR3 length equals 12 residues. Trimming stripped 6 bases from V and 2 bases from J, with 4 bases between. The CDR3 coding sequence is TGTGCCAGCAGGACTAACACCGGGGAGCTGTTTTTT. Protein sequence: CASRTNTGELFF.

The chain is built from TRBV6-2 or TRBV6-3 and TRBJ1-6; D not resolved. The V end lost 2 bases, the J end lost 6 bases, and 8 bases lay between the germline ends. This CDR3 comprises 14 residues. In germline, CDR1 is MNHEY, CDR2 SVGEGT. The CDR3 nucleotides read TGTGCCAGCAGTTACCCCGAACTTAATTCACCCCTCCACTTT. Translation gives CASSYPELNSPLHF.

This clone has only a few counts. The chain recombines TRBV7-8 with TRBJ1-2, with TRBD1 identical over 8 bases. J gave up 7 bases and V 0 bases, and 4 bases lay outside the gene matches. The germline V gene has CDR1 SGHVS and CDR2 FQNEAQ. CDR3 length: 14 residues. In DNA form, the CDR3 reads TGTGCCAGCAGCTTAGCGCAGGGGGCGCGTGGCTACACCTTC. It encodes CASSLAQGARGYTF.

The rearrangement joins TRBV6-5 to TRBJ1-3; D gene unclear. CDR1 is MNHEY, CDR2 SVGAGI, per germline. The V gene lost 6 bases and the J gene lost 1 base, with 10 bases spanning the gap. The CDR3 loop spans 14 amino acids. CDR3: CASRDETSGNTIYF. In DNA, the CDR3 is TGTGCCAGCAGAGATGAGACTTCTGGAAACACCATATATTTT.

The chain employs TRBV12-3 or TRBV12-4 and TRBJ1-6; no definite D call. Trimming left V 2 bases short and J 7 bases short, with 3 bases between. This CDR3 comprises 12 residues. CDR3 sequence (DNA): TGTGCCAGCAGTTTACCGAATTCACCCCTCCACTTT. Protein sequence: CASSLPNSPLHF.

This chain joins TRBV28 and TRBJ2-3; 9 bases are a match to TRBD1. The CDR3 runs to 14 residues. Germline CDR1 and CDR2: MDHEN and SYDVKM. V shed 6 bases, J shed 6 bases, and the junction held 7 bases outside the gene matches. As DNA, the CDR3 is TGTGCCAGCAGCATACAGGGGGCGGGGGATACGCAGTATTTT. It yields the protein CASSIQGAGDTQYF. Full variable domain (missing parts from reference TRBV28 and TRBJ2-3): DVKVTQSSRYLVKRTGEKVFLECVQDMDHENMFWYRQDPGLGLRLIYFSYDVKMKEKGDIPEGYSVSREKKERFSLILESASTNQTSMYLCASSIQGAGDTQYFGPGTRLTVL.

The chain carries TRBV5-4 and TRBJ2-3, with D perhaps matching TRBD1 or TRBD2 (5 bases each). This CDR3 comprises 17 residues. The germline gives CDR1 SGHNT, CDR2 YYREEE (reference sequence). Trimming left V 4 bases short and J 0 bases short, with 18 bases between. The chain's CDR3 is CASSLPPVGPSTDTQYF. As DNA, the CDR3 is TGTGCCAGCAGCCTGCCTCCTGTGGGACCTAGCACAGATACGCAGTATTTT.

The gene calls are TRBV24-1 and TRBJ1-6; TRBD1 agrees at 7 bases. This CDR3 has 14 amino acids. CDR1 is KGHDR and CDR2 is SFDVKD in the germline V gene. V dropped 1 base and J dropped 10; count of bases not matched to a gene: 3. CDR3 sequence reads: CATSDLQGLSPLHF. DNA for the CDR3: TGTGCCACCAGTGATTTACAGGGGCTCTCACCCCTCCACTTT.

This rearrangement joins TRBV6-5 to TRBJ1-6; TRBD1 might be the D (5 bases). V lost 2 bases and J lost 7, with 12 bases in between. Germline values: CDR1 MNHEY, CDR2 SVGAGI. The length of the CDR3 is 15 residues. The chain's CDR3 is CASSYGGAGNSPLHF. The CDR3 bases are TGTGCCAGCAGTTACGGCGGGGCAGGGAATTCACCCCTCCACTTT.

This clone turned up a few times. The chain employs TRBV29-1 and TRBJ2-7, with 9 bases lining up with TRBD2. Looked up from germline, CDR1 is SQVTM and CDR2 is ANQGSEA. The CDR3 is 14 amino acids. With 3 bases clipped from V and 2 bases from J, the junction kept 5 bases outside the gene matches. This CDR3 reads CSVEVAGVPYEQYF. In DNA, the CDR3 is TGCAGCGTTGAGGTAGCGGGAGTCCCCTACGAGCAGTACTTC.

This chain connects TRBV19 to TRBJ1-6; 8 positions agree with TRBD1. The length of the CDR3 is 15 residues. Germline CDR1 reads LNHDA; CDR2 reads SQIVND (reference sequence). V dropped 1 base and J dropped 7; count of bases not matched to a gene: 3. The CDR3 region has the DNA TGTGCCAGTAGTATAGGGGACAGGACAAATTCACCCCTCCACTTT. Its protein is CASSIGDRTNSPLHF.

The V and J genes are TRBV10-1 and TRBJ1-5; perhaps TRBD1 as D (5 bases). The CDR3 totals 13 residues. With 0 bases removed from V and 7 bases from J, the gap between germline ends came to 7 bases. Germline CDR1 reads WNHNN; CDR2 reads SYGVQD (reference sequence). The CDR3 DNA reads as TGCGCCAGCAGTGAGTCGGGGGTCCAGCCCCAGCATTTT. Translating it yields CASSESGVQPQHF.

This chain links TRBV7-9 with TRBJ1-6, with D perhaps matching TRBD1 (6 bases). The CDR3 is 13 residues long. Germline lookup yields CDR1 SEHNR and CDR2 FQNEAQ (reference sequence). V was pared by 10 bases and J by 5 bases, with 12 bases between. The DNA for the CDR3 is TGTGCCACCCCACAGGGAAATAATTCACCCCTCCACTTT. Translation: CATPQGNNSPLHF.

The J gene is TRBJ2-3, the V gene TRBV7-2; 7 nucleotides align to TRBD2. V was clipped by 6 bases and J by 4 bases; unmatched bases: 4. CDR3 length: 13 residues. Germline lookup yields CDR1 SGHTA and CDR2 FQGNSA. In DNA form, the CDR3 reads TGTGCCAGCAGGCCAACTAGCGCAGATACGCAGTATTTT. It specifies CASRPTSADTQYF.

This chain connects TRBV7-2 to TRBJ1-2; D might be TRBD1 (6 bases). V lost 5 bases and J lost 3, with 22 bases in between. This CDR3 spans 17 amino acids. Germline loops: CDR1 SGHTA, CDR2 FQGNSA. The CDR3 DNA is TGTGCCAGCAGCCCATCTTTACCCCAGGGGCGTCACTATGGCTACACCTTC. Protein product: CASSPSLPQGRHYGYTF.

The chain recombines TRBV15 with TRBJ1-5; TRBD1 might be the D (6 bases). V lost 4 bases to trimming and J lost 4 bases, with 14 bases between them. This CDR3 contains 15 residues. Germline V CDR1 and CDR2: LNHNV, YYDKDF (reference sequence). CDR3 DNA: TGTGCCACCAGCACTGGGACAAGGGAAAATCAGCCCCAGCATTTT. This codes for CATSTGTRENQPQHF.